The 23 T cell receptor beta chains below come from one sample, sequenced in a study of T cells in Graves' hyperthyroidism and ophthalmopathy. RNA transcripts yielded amplified TCR beta CDR3 regions. A first-round RT-PCR of the TCR CDR3 used the HTBI primer set. TCRdb redid the calling of the multiplex PCR reads with MiXCR, one entry per CDR3 protein. Of about 420,000 distinct CDR3 sequences in the sample, about 15% were seen once. Sequenced input: blood. Source of these receptors: a woman between 18 and 29 years old with Graves' hyperthyroidism.

This clonotype showed up just a few times. The rearrangement uses TRBV18 and TRBJ1-2; 7 bases match TRBD1. CDR1 and CDR2 from the germline V gene are KGHSH and LQKENI. CDR3 length: 14 amino acids. V was pared by 4 bases and J by 2 bases, with 4 bases of the junction left unmatched. The CDR3 DNA follows: TGTGCCAGCTCACTTCAGGGGGAGAACTATGGCTACACCTTC. Its protein product is CASSLQGENYGYTF.

As for this clonotype: Being one base from a much bigger clone, this may be a read error. The CDR3 does not close with the conserved phenylalanine or tryptophan, likely indicating a read error. The chain couples TRBV20-1 to TRBJ2-7, with 10 bases lining up with TRBD2. With V trimmed by 2 bases and J by 2 bases, 6 bases remained unmatched. The CDR3 totals 15 residues. CDR1 and CDR2 from the germline V gene are DFQATT and SNEGSKA (reference sequence). The CDR3 DNA sequence: TGCAGTGCTAGACCTAGCGGGAGACAGGCCTACGAGCAGTACCTC. Its translation is CSARPSGRQAYEQYL.

This clonotype was detected only once. A much more abundant neighbour one base away suggests this may be a read error. This likely comes from a read error, as the CDR3 has no conserved phenylalanine or tryptophan at its end. The genes are TRBV6-2 or TRBV6-3 and TRBJ2-7; D is unresolved. There are 13 residues in the CDR3. Trimming shortened V by 2 bases and J by 2 bases, and 7 bases separated the two germline ends. Germline values: CDR1 MNHEY, CDR2 SVGEGT. CDR3 loop: CASSYGETYEQYS. The CDR3, as DNA: TGTGCCAGCAGTTACGGAGAAACCTACGAGCAGTACTCC.

This clonotype was observed many times. The V and J genes are TRBV2 and TRBJ2-2; D is perhaps TRBD2 (5 bases). Germline V gene lookup returns CDR1 SNHLY and CDR2 FYNNEI. V was clipped by 6 bases and J by 4 bases, with 12 bases between them. This CDR3 has 14 amino acids. CDR3 residues: CASRRLPTTGELFF. Here the CDR3 DNA reads TGTGCCAGCAGACGACTACCCACCACCGGGGAGCTGTTTTTT.

This clonotype was seen a few times. The chain combines TRBV24-1 with TRBJ2-3; 7 nucleotides align to TRBD2. The CDR3 has 15 residues. Germline assignment: CDR1 KGHDR and CDR2 SFDVKD. J lost 0 bases, V lost 4 bases, and 3 bases had no gene match. In DNA form, the CDR3 reads TGTGCCACCAGTGACTATAGCGGGAGCACAGATACGCAGTATTTT. The encoded protein is CATSDYSGSTDTQYF.

This clonotype was detected a few times. The V and J genes are TRBV6-2 or TRBV6-3 and TRBJ2-7; weak D call: TRBD1 (6 bases). V was pared by 0 bases and J by 2 bases, with 8 bases between. CDR1 is MNHEY and CDR2 is SVGEGT in the germline V gene. The CDR3 has 14 residues. The CDR3 DNA reads TGTGCCAGCAGTTACTCAGGGGGACCCTACGAGCAGTACTTC. Protein: CASSYSGGPYEQYF.

The chain recombines TRBV27 with TRBJ1-2; 12 nucleotides line up with TRBD1. The CDR3 has 19 amino acids. The junction had 19 bases not matched to a gene; V was cut back by 3 bases and J by 8 bases. Germline V gives CDR1 MNHEY, CDR2 SMNVEV (reference sequence). The CDR3 loop is CASSFSAGTGGRALGGYTF. The CDR3 DNA reads TGTGCCAGCAGTTTCTCCGCCGGGACAGGGGGCAGGGCCTTAGGAGGCTACACCTTC.

This clonotype occurred a few times. V is TRBV5-1 and J is TRBJ2-2, with 11 bases aligning to TRBD2. J gave up 0 bases and V 0 bases, and 4 bases lay outside the gene matches. The CDR3 extends over 18 amino acids. Germline values: CDR1 SGHRS, CDR2 YFSETQ. The CDR3 is CASSLDLLAGANTGELFF. In DNA form, the CDR3 reads TGCGCCAGCAGCTTGGACCTACTAGCGGGAGCGAACACCGGGGAGCTGTTTTTT.

This clonotype was picked up a small number of times. Germline and junction disagree at one end, which may indicate a read error. The J gene is TRBJ2-7, the V gene TRBV12-3 or TRBV12-4, with no clear D. This CDR3 has 15 amino acids. For the CDR3, the DNA is TGTGTCAGCAGTCCGGCGACATGGGGTCCCTACGAGCAGTACTTC. It specifies CVSSPATWGPYEQYF.

This chain joins TRBV6-1 and TRBJ2-7, with 14 bases aligning to TRBD2. The CDR3 loop spans 15 amino acids. The trim removed 6 bases at V and 4 bases at J, leaving 5 bases unmatched. CDR1 is MNHNS, CDR2 SASEGT, per germline. The CDR3 is CASRAGTSGGYEQYF. CDR3 nucleotides: TGTGCCAGCAGAGCCGGGACTAGCGGGGGATACGAGCAGTACTTC.

V gene TRBV25-1 combines with J gene TRBJ2-5; possible D gene TRBD2, 6 bases. The CDR3 covers 13 residues. CDR1 is MGHDK and CDR2 is SYGVNS in the germline V gene. V was clipped by 4 bases and J by 4 bases, with 10 bases between them. For the CDR3, the DNA is TGTGCCAGCAGTGTAGGAGGGTCAGAGACCCAGTACTTC. Translated, it gives CASSVGGSETQYF.

A few counts support this clonotype. The chain has TRBV6-5 and TRBJ1-2; 7 nucleotides align to TRBD1. The germline gives CDR1 MNHEY, CDR2 SVGAGI. Germline trimming cut 6 bases from V and 4 bases from J; bases unmatched to any gene: 8. CDR3 size: 14 residues. CDR3 region: CASRRDSLVYGYTF. The CDR3 bases are TGTGCCAGCAGACGGGACAGTCTAGTCTATGGCTACACCTTC.

The rearrangement joins TRBV19 to TRBJ1-1, with TRBD1 as a possible D gene (5 bases). CDR1 and CDR2 from the germline V gene are LNHDA and SQIVND (reference sequence). The CDR3 is 13 residues long. V shed 10 bases and J shed 1 base, with 13 bases lying between them. The CDR3 sequence is CATWGRRNTEAFF. Here the CDR3 DNA reads TGTGCCACCTGGGGCAGGAGGAACACTGAAGCTTTCTTT.

Of note for this clonotype: It may be a read error: a sequence one base away is much more abundant. The V and J genes are TRBV18 and TRBJ2-7; D remains unclear. This CDR3 region has 13 residues. CDR1 and CDR2 from the germline V gene are KGHSH and LQKENI. In nucleotides, the CDR3 is TGTTCCAGCTCAATTGGAGAAGCCTACGAGCAGTACTTC. This codes for CSSSIGEAYEQYF.

This clonotype came up many times. V usage is TRBV7-8 and J usage is TRBJ2-7; tentatively, D is TRBD1 or TRBD2 (5 bases each). Between the trimmed V and J ends, which lost 1 base and 0 bases, there was a span of 13 bases. This CDR3 spans 16 amino acids. Germline-derived CDR1 and CDR2 are SGHVS and FQNEAQ. The CDR3 coding sequence is TGTGCCAGCAGCTTAGAGGGGACGCCGAGCTCCTACGAGCAGTACTTC. It yields the protein CASSLEGTPSSYEQYF.

CDR3 nucleotide sequence: TGTGCCAGCAGGCCCGGCGGGACAGGGCTCTATGGCTACACCTTC. Translation gives CASRPGGTGLYGYTF. The chain employs TRBV6-2 or TRBV6-3 and TRBJ1-2; 9 nucleotides align to TRBD1. The germline V gene has CDR1 MNHEY and CDR2 SVGEGT. Germline trimming cut 6 bases from V and 4 bases from J; bases unmatched to any gene: 9. This CDR3 comprises 15 residues.

V and J are TRBV7-6 and TRBJ2-3; no definite D call. Between the trimmed V and J ends, which lost 6 bases and 0 bases, there was a span of 13 bases. This CDR3 has 15 residues. Per germline, CDR1 SGHVS and CDR2 FNYEAQ. The CDR3 nucleotides are TGTGCCAGCAGTTCCGGAACCTATAGCACAGATACGCAGTATTTT. Protein sequence: CASSSGTYSTDTQYF.

In its sample, this clonotype was seen many times. The CDR3 sequence: CASSPVAQQETQYF. The CDR3 nucleotides are TGTGCCAGCTCACCAGTCGCTCAGCAAGAGACCCAGTACTTC. The chain recombines TRBV18 with TRBJ2-5, with D unresolved. The germline V and J ends were trimmed by 2 bases and 2 bases, with 9 bases remaining between them. The germline V gene has CDR1 KGHSH and CDR2 LQKENI. This CDR3 region has 14 residues.

The chain carries TRBV5-1 and TRBJ2-7; D uncertain. The CDR3 totals 12 residues. V shed 4 bases and J shed 7 bases, with 12 bases lying between them. Germline V CDR1 and CDR2: SGHRS, YFSETQ. CDR3 protein: CASSPTSREQYF. The DNA for the CDR3 is TGCGCCAGCAGCCCCACCTCCAGGGAGCAGTACTTC.

This clonotype was observed many times. CDR3 coding DNA: TGTGCCAGCAAAATTAGCGCGGGAGGGATCAATGAGCAGTTCTTC. It codes for CASKISAGGINEQFF. This rearrangement joins TRBV12-3 or TRBV12-4 to TRBJ2-1; 9 positions match TRBD2. J was trimmed by 6 bases and V by 7 bases; bases with no gene match: 10. CDR3 length: 15 amino acids.

This clonotype was detected many times. The chain employs TRBV29-1 and TRBJ2-5, with 7 bases fitting TRBD1. V shed 5 bases and J 0 bases; nucleotides not matched to a gene: 3. The V gene's germline CDR1 is SQVTM and CDR2 ANQGSEA. The CDR3 length is 13 residues. CDR3 loop: CSVTGTDQETQYF. DNA of the CDR3: TGCAGCGTTACGGGGACAGACCAAGAGACCCAGTACTTC. Looking up the rest from reference TRBV29-1 and TRBJ2-5 gives the full variable domain: SAVISQKPSRDICQRGTSLTIQCQVDSQVTMMFWYRQQPGQSLTLIATANQGSEATYESGFVIDKFPISRPNLTFSTLTVSNMSPEDSSIYLCSVTGTDQETQYFGPGTRLLVL.

This clonotype was recorded at least ten times. The rearrangement joins TRBV5-1 to TRBJ1-1; D unclear. This CDR3 has 15 amino acids. Trimming removed 2 bases from V and 0 bases from J, with 11 bases in between. From germline, CDR1 is SGHRS and CDR2 YFSETQ. In nucleotides, the CDR3 is TGCGCCAGCAGCTTCGGTACCCACATGAACACTGAAGCTTTCTTT. It translates to CASSFGTHMNTEAFF.

This clonotype was picked up a small number of times. This chain connects TRBV12-3 or TRBV12-4 to TRBJ1-5; the D is unclear. The CDR3 loop spans 15 amino acids. V lost 7 bases to trimming and J lost 1 base, with 14 bases between them. The CDR3 DNA follows: TGTGCCAGCACCTCGAGGGCCCAGAGCAATCAGCCCCAGCATTTT. Translated, it gives CASTSRAQSNQPQHF.